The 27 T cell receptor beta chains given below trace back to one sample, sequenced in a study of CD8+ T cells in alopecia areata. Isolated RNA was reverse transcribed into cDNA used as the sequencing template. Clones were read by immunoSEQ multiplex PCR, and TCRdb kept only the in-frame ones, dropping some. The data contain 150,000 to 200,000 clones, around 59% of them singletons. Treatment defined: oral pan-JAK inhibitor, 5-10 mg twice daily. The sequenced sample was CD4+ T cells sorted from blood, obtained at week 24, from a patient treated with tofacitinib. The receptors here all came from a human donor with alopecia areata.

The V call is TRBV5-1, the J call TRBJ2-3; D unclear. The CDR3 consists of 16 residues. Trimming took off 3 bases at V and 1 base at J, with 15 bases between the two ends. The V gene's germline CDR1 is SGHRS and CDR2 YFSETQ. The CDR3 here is CASSSDRRVGTDTQYF. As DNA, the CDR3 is TGCGCCAGCAGCTCGGACCGTCGGGTGGGCACAGATACGCAGTATTTT.

The CDR3 coding sequence is TGTGCCAGCAGTGGCGTGGAGGGTGCTCAGCCCCAGCATTTT. The encoded protein is CASSGVEGAQPQHF. V gene TRBV2 combines with J gene TRBJ1-5, with D uncertain. Germline values: CDR1 SNHLY, CDR2 FYNNEI. The CDR3 is 14 residues long. V lost 4 bases and J lost 6, with 13 bases in between.

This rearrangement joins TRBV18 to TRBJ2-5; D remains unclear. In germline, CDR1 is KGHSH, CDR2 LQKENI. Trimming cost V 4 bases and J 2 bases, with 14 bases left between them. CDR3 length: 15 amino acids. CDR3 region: CASSLQNSLQETQYF. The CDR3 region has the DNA TGTGCCAGCTCACTCCAGAACAGTCTTCAAGAGACCCAGTACTTC.

The CDR3 coding sequence is TGTGCCAGTGGGCAAGAGACCCAGTACTTC. Amino acid sequence: CASGQETQYF. The V call is TRBV9, the J call TRBJ2-5; D gene uncertain. V lost 8 bases, J lost 2 bases, and 4 bases lay in between. The CDR3 is 10 residues long. Germline V gene data show CDR1 as SGDLS and CDR2 as YYNGEE.

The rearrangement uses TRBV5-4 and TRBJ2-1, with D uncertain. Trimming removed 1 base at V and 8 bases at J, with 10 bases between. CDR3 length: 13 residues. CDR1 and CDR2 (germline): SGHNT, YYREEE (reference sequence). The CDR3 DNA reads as TGTGCCAGCAGCTTGTACGGGTCTGATGAGCAGTTCTTC. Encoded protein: CASSLYGSDEQFF.

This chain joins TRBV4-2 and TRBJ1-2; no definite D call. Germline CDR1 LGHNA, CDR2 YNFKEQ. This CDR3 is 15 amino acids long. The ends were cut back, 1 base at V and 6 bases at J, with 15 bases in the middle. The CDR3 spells CASSQGWTVVDGYTF. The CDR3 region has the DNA TGTGCCAGCAGCCAAGGCTGGACGGTTGTCGATGGCTACACCTTC.

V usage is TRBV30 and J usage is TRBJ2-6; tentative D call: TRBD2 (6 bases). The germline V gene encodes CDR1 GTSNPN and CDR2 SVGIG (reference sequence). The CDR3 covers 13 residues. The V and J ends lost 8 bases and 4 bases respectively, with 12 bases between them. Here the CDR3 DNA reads TGTGCCGCGGCGGGGCTAGGGGCCAACGTCCTGACTTTC. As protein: CAAAGLGANVLTF.

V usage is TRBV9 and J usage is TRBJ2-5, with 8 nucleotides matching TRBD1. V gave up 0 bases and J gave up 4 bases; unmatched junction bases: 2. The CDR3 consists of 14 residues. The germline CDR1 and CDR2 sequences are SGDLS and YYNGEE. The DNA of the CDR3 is TGTGCCAGCAGCGTAGTAGACAGGGGAGAGACCCAGTACTTC. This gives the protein CASSVVDRGETQYF.

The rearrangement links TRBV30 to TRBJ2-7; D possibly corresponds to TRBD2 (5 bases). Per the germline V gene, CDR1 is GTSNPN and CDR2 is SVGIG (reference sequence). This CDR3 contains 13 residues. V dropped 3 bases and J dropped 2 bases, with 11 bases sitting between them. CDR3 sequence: CAWRGSAAYEQYF. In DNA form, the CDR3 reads TGTGCCTGGAGAGGTTCAGCGGCCTACGAGCAGTACTTC.

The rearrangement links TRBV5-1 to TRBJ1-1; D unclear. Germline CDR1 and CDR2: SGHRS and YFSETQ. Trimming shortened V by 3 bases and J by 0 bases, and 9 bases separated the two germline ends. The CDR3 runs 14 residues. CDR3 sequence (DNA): TGCGCCAGCAGCTCGGGGAATATGAACACTGAAGCTTTCTTT. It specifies CASSSGNMNTEAFF.

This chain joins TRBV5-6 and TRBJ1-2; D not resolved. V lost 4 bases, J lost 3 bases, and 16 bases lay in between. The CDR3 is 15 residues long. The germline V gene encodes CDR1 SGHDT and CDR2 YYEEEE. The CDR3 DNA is TGTGCCAGCAGCGTAATCTACTGGGCTCACTATGGCTACACCTTC. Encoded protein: CASSVIYWAHYGYTF.

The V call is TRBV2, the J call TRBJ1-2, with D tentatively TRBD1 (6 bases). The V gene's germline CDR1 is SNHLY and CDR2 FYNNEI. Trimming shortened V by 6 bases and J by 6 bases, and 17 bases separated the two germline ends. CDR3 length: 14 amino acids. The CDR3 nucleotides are TGTGCCAGCAGCGTGTCAGGGGCGGCCAATGGCTACACCTTC. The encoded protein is CASSVSGAANGYTF.

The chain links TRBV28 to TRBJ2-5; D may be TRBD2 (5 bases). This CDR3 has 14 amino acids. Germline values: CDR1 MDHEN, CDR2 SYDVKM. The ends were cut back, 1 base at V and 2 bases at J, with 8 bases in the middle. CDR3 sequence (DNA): TGTGCCAGCAGTTTATCTGGACTTCAAGAGACCCAGTACTTC. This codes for CASSLSGLQETQYF.

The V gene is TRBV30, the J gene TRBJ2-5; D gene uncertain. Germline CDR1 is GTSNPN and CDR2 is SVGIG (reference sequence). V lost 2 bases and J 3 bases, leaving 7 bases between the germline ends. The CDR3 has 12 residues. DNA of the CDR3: TGTGCCTGGAGTAAGATCAAAGAGACCCAGTACTTC. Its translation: CAWSKIKETQYF.

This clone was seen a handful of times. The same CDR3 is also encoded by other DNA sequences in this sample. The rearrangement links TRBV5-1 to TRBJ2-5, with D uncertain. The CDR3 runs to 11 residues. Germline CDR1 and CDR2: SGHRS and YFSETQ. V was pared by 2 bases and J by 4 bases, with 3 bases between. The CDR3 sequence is CASSLSETQYF. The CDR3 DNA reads TGCGCCAGCAGCTTATCAGAGACCCAGTACTTC.

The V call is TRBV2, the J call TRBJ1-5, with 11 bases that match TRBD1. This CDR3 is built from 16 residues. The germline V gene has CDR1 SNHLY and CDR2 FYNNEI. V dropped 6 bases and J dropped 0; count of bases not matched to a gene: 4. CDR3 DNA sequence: TGTGCCAGCAGAGGACAGGGGGCGAGTAGCAATCAGCCCCAGCATTTT. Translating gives CASRGQGASSNQPQHF.

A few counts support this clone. CDR3 sequence (DNA): TGTGCCAGCAGTGAAGTCTCCGGAAACAATCAGCCCCAGCATTTT. Residues: CASSEVSGNNQPQHF. V usage is TRBV2 and J usage is TRBJ1-5, with D unresolved. Germline V CDR1 and CDR2: SNHLY, FYNNEI. Trimming took off 1 base at V and 3 bases at J, with 10 bases between the two ends. This CDR3 spans 15 amino acids.

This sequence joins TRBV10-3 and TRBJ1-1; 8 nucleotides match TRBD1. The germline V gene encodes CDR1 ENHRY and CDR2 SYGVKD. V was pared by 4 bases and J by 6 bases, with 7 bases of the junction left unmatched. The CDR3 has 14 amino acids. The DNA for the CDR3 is TGTGCCATCAGTGGGGGGACAGGTTTACCTGAAGCTTTCTTT. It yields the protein CAISGGTGLPEAFF.

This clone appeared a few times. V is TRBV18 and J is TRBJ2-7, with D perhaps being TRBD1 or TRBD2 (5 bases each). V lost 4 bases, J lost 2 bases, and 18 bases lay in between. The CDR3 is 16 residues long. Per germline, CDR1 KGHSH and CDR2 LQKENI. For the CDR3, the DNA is TGTGCCAGCTCACTCATACCGGGACCACCCGCCTACGAGCAGTACTTC. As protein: CASSLIPGPPAYEQYF. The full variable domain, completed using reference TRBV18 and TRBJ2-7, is NAGVMQNPRHLVRRRGQEARLRCSPMKGHSHVYWYRQLPEEGLKFMVYLQKENIIDESGMPKERFSAEFPKEGPSILRIQQVVRGDSAAYFCASSLIPGPPAYEQYFGPGTRLTVT.

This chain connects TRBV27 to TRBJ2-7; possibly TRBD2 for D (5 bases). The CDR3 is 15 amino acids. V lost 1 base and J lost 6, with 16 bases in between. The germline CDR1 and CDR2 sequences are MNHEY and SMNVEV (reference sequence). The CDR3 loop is CASSLYPVSAGEQYF. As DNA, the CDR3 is TGTGCCAGCAGTTTATACCCGGTCTCCGCGGGCGAGCAGTACTTC.

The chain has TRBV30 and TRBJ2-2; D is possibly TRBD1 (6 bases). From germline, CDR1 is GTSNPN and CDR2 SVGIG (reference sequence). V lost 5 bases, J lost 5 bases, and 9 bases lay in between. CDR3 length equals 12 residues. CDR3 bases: TGTGCCTGGCCCAGGGGAACCGGGGAGCTGTTTTTT. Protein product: CAWPRGTGELFF.

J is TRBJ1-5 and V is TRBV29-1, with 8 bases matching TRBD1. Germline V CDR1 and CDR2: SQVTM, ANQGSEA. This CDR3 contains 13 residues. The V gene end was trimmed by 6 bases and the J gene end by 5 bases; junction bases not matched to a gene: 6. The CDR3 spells CSVLDRVDQPQHF. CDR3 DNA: TGCAGCGTCCTGGACAGGGTTGATCAGCCCCAGCATTTT.

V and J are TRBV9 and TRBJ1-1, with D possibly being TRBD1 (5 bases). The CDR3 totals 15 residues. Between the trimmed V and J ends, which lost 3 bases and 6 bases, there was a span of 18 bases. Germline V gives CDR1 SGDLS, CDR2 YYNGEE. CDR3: CASSGTSGIAAEAFF. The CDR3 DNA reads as TGTGCCAGCAGCGGCACCTCAGGGATTGCGGCTGAAGCTTTCTTT.

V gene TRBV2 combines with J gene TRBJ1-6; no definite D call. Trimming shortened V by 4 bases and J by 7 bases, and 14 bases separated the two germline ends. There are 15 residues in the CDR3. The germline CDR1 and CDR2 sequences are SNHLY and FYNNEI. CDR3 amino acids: CASSGDRVGNSPLHF. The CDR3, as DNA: TGTGCCAGCAGTGGGGATAGGGTGGGGAATTCACCCCTCCACTTT.

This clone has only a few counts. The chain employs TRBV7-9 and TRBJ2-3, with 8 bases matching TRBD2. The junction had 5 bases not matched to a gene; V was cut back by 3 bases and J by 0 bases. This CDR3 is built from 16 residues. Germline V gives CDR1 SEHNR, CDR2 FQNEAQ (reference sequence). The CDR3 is CASSFVSGGSTDTQYF. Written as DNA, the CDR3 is TGTGCCAGCAGCTTTGTTTCGGGGGGGAGCACAGATACGCAGTATTTT.

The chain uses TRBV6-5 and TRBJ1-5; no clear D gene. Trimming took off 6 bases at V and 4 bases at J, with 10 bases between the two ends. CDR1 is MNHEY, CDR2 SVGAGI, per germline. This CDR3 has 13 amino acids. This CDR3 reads CASRREFNQPQHF. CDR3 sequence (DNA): TGTGCCAGCAGGCGGGAGTTTAATCAGCCCCAGCATTTT.

Here the CDR3 DNA reads TGTGCCAGCAGACCAGGGAGCGGGGGCCCTCCAAAGCGGGAGACCCAGTACTTC. Residues: CASRPGSGGPPKRETQYF. The V call is TRBV11-2, the J call TRBJ2-5; 8 bases fit TRBD2. The CDR3 consists of 18 residues. Germline V gene lookup returns CDR1 SGHAT and CDR2 FQNNGV. J gave up 5 bases and V 6 bases, and 20 bases lay outside the gene matches.